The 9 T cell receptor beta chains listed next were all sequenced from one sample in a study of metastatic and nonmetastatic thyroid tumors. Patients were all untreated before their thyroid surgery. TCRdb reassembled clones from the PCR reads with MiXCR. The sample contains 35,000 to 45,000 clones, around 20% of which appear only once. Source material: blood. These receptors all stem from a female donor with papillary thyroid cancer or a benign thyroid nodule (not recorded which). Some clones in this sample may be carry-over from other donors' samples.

CDR3: CASSSPSAGGEKLFF. The CDR3 DNA is TGTGCCAGCAGTTCCCCCAGTGCGGGTGGAGAAAAACTGTTTTTT. This chain uses TRBV28 with TRBJ1-4; D is unresolved. Germline V gives CDR1 MDHEN, CDR2 SYDVKM. The CDR3 contains 15 residues. V was pared by 4 bases and J by 8 bases, with 17 bases between. Complete variable domain (other parts from reference TRBV28 and TRBJ1-4): DVKVTQSSRYLVKRTGEKVFLECVQDMDHENMFWYRQDPGLGLRLIYFSYDVKMKEKGDIPEGYSVSREKKERFSLILESASTNQTSMYLCASSSPSAGGEKLFFGSGTQLSVL.

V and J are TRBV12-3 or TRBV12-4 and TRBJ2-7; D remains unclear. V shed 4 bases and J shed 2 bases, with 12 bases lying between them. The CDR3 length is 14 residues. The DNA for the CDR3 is TGTGCCAGCAGTTGGTCGACGTCAACCTACGAGCAGTACTTC. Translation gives CASSWSTSTYEQYF.

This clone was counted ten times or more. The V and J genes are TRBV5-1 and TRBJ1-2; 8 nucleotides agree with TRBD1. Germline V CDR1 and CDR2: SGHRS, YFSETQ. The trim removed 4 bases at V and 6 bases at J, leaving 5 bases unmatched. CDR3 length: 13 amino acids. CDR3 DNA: TGCGCCAGCAGCGTACAGGGGGGGGATGGCTACACCTTC. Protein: CASSVQGGDGYTF.

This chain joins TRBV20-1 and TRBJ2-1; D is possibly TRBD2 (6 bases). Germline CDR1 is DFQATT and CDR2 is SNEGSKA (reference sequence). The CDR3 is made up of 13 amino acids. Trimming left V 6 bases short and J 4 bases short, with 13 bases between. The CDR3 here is CSASRERYNEQFF. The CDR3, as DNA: TGCAGTGCCAGCCGGGAGAGGTACAATGAGCAGTTCTTC.

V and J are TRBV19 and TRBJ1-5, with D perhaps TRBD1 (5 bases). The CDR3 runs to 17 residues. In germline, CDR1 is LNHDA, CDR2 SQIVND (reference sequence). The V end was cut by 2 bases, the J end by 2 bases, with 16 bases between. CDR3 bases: TGTGCCAGTAGTATACCTAGCCGGGACGGCCGCAATCAGCCCCAGCATTTT. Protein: CASSIPSRDGRNQPQHF.

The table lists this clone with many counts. CDR3 loop: CASSSYPSGRRELFF. The DNA for the CDR3 is TGTGCCAGCAGTTCTTACCCTAGCGGGAGGCGGGAGCTGTTTTTT. The J gene is TRBJ2-2, the V gene TRBV6-1; TRBD2 agrees at 11 bases. The CDR3 covers 15 residues. Germline CDR1 MNHNS, CDR2 SASEGT. Trimming removed 5 bases from V and 9 bases from J; junction bases left unmatched: 8.

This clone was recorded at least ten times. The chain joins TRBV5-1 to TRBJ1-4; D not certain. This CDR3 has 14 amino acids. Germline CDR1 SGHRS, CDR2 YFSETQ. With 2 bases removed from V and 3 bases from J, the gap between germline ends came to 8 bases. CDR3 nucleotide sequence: TGCGCCAGCAGCTTTCGAGGGCCTAATGAAAAACTGTTTTTT. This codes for CASSFRGPNEKLFF.

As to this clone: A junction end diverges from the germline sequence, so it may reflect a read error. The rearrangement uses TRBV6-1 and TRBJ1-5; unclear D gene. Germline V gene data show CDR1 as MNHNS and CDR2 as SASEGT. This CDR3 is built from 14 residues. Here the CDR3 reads CASRHQVSNHPQHF. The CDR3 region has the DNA TGTGCCAGCAGGCATCAGGTCAGCAATCATCCCCAGCATTTT.

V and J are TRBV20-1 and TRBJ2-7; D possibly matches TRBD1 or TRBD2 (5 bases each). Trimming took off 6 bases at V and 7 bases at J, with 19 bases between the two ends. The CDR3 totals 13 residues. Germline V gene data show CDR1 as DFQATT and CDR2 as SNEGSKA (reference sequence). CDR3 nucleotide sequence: TGCAGTGCCCGGGACCGCGGGTTAGGAGAGCAGTACTTC. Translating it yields CSARDRGLGEQYF.